This T cell receptor beta chain was sequenced for a study of T-cell reconstitution after alpha-beta-depleted transplantation in children. Unique molecular identifiers were used to barcode this TCRbeta library. Via MiXCR, TCRdb re-called the PCR reads, giving one row per CDR3 protein. The repertoire includes around 580,000 distinct CDR3 sequences, approximately 30% of them detected once, and under 45% sits in the top ten. This clonotype has more than one count but fewer than ten. This CDR3 is 16 amino acids long. V dropped 6 bases and J dropped 2; count of bases not matched to a gene: 13. CDR1 and CDR2 (germline): SGHAT, FQNNGV.

The starting material was PBMCs, obtained before TCRalphabeta/CD19-depleted stem cell transplant. This chain joins TRBV11-2 and TRBJ2-7, with TRBD2 matching 7 bases. The clonotype was recovered from a boy in the first two years of life with Wiskott-Aldrich syndrome, due to receive a stem cell transplant. The CDR3 reads CASSPYSTSRAYEQYF. CDR3 sequence (DNA): TGTGCCAGCAGTCCATATTCGACTAGCCGAGCCTACGAGCAGTACTTC.